The sample holds many counts of the clone carrying this T cell receptor (beta chain). Amplification yielded TCR beta CDR3 regions, with RNA transcripts as the source. The HTBI set primed first-round TCR CDR3 RT-PCR. TCRdb analysed the multiplex PCR reads with MiXCR anew, one entry per CDR3 protein. Of under 350,000 distinct CDR3 sequences listed, about 18% are singletons. The data belong to a study of T cells in Graves' hyperthyroidism and ophthalmopathy. Germline V lookup: CDR1 MNHNS, CDR2 SASEGT. V was pared by 8 bases and J by 8 bases, with 7 bases of the junction left unmatched. This CDR3 comprises 12 residues.

This chain joins TRBV6-1 and TRBJ2-3, with TRBD2 matching over 7 bases. The clonotype was recovered from a woman in her forties or fifties with Graves' hyperthyroidism. The sample consisted of blood. In DNA, the CDR3 is TGTGCCAGCCCTAGCGGAGGGAGTACGCAGTATTTT. The encoded protein is CASPSGGSTQYF.